The source of this T cell receptor (beta chain) is a study of cytomegalovirus exposure and HLA in healthy donors. Study-wide results and limits: It was taken for granted in presence/absence analyses that sequencing depth across donors was roughly uniform.

In the case of this clone: Antigen unknown.

The PCR was carried out with 60 Vbeta primers and 13 Jbeta primers. As handled by the study authors: The authors later counted approximately 80 million unique TCR beta chains, 9 million to 14 million of them shared. Some clones are missing from TCRdb's copy, which holds only in-frame ones; the method was immunoSEQ multiplex PCR. For V, J and clone size, that table is used; D and trimming come from the DNA. The sample has some 98,000 clones; under 80% are singletons. This CDR3 contains 16 residues. Germline-derived CDR1 and CDR2 are SGHVS and FQNEAQ. V was clipped by 4 bases and J by 1 base, with 14 bases between them.

The sequence was obtained from a man in his forties in good health and CMV-seronegative. Sample: PBMCs. V and J are TRBV7-8 and TRBJ2-1; TRBD2 is a possible D gene (7 bases). CDR3 nucleotide sequence: TGTGCCAGCAGCTCGGGGGGAGGGGGATCCTACAATGAGCAGTTCTTC. This sequence encodes CASSSGGGGSYNEQFF.